The text below deals with one TCR beta chain. Its specificity is unknown. The data belong to a study of T cells in Graves' hyperthyroidism and ophthalmopathy. The study, taken as a whole, reports: The model forecast ophthalmopathy, anticipating it by a median roughly 6.5 months before onset. The blood repertoire included most of the expanded thyroid clonotypes above 0.001.

The CDR3 is 17 amino acids. Trimming left V 5 bases short and J 3 bases short, with 17 bases between. Germline-derived CDR1 and CDR2 are MNHNS and SASEGT. Thyroid ultrasound, orbital computed tomography, clinical symptoms, and serum thyroxine and TRAb underpinned diagnoses. Amplified TCR beta CDR3 regions came from RNA transcripts. A first-round RT-PCR of the TCR CDR3 used the HTBI primer set. Via MiXCR, TCRdb re-called the multiplex PCR reads, giving one row per CDR3 protein. This sample has a few hundred thousand distinct CDR3 sequences, with around a sixth found just once. This receptor was taken from a woman in her twenties or thirties with Graves' hyperthyroidism. Sequenced: blood. The rearrangement links TRBV6-1 to TRBJ1-6, with a possible D match to TRBD1 (5 bases). In nucleotides, the CDR3 is TGTGCCAGCAGTACCGGGGGGTGGTTCGTCTATAATTCACCCCTCCACTTT. This gives the protein CASSTGGWFVYNSPLHF.